What follows are 17 T cell receptor beta chains derived from one specimen sequenced in a study of tumor-infiltrating lymphocytes in primary liver carcinoma. Taking about 20-31 mg of unsorted bulk tissue, the authors co-extracted RNA and DNA. With around 490 ng total RNA as template and a constant-region primer, TCR beta cDNA was made. It was through three nested multiplex PCR rounds of slightly modified ARM-PCR that TCR beta libraries arose. Primers for the first two PCR rounds were TRBV1-TRBV30 forward primers and a C-beta reverse primer (about 11 cycles per round). TCRdb reanalysed the multiplex PCR reads using MiXCR and keeps one entry per CDR3 protein. The table has about 43,000 distinct CDR3 sequences, approximately 70% seen once. Sequencing used liver tumor tissue from sampling region 2. Indicated subset: tumor region T2, inferior pole. These receptors were collected from a man aged 40-49 years with primary liver carcinoma and hepatitis B virus infection.

In its sample, this clonotype was seen once. The junction and the germline gene differ at one end; a read error may be behind it. This sequence joins TRBV11-3 and TRBJ1-5, with D maybe TRBD1 (5 bases). The CDR3 totals 15 residues. Germline loops: CDR1 SGHNT, CDR2 YENEEA. The CDR3 DNA reads as TGTGCCAGCAGCTTAGATCCGGGGGTGGCTCGGCCCCCGCATTTT. Residues: CASSLDPGVARPPHF.

This clonotype is medium-sized (0.01 to 0.1%) by share. The chain uses TRBV4-1 and TRBJ2-3; D is undetermined. CDR3 length: 13 amino acids. Per germline, CDR1 MGHRA and CDR2 YSYEKL. Trimming left V 1 base short and J 0 bases short, with 2 bases between. The CDR3 sequence: CASSQVSTDTQYF. The CDR3 DNA is TGCGCCAGCAGCCAAGTAAGCACAGATACGCAGTATTTT.

Regarding this clonotype: Germline and junction disagree at one end, which may indicate a read error. The rearrangement links TRBV6-1 to TRBJ2-2; maybe TRBD2 (5 bases). CDR3 length: 15 residues. The germline V gene encodes CDR1 MNHNS and CDR2 SASEGT. The CDR3, as DNA: TGTGCCAGCAGGGATTTGGGCGGCGTAACCGGGAAGCTATTTTTT. Encoded protein: CASRDLGGVTGKLFF.

Remarks on this clonotype: One end of the junction fails to match germline, which may point to a read error. This chain joins TRBV7-9 and TRBJ2-7, with TRBD1 as a possible D gene (6 bases). This CDR3 region has 15 residues. CDR1 is SEHNR and CDR2 is FQNEAQ in the germline V gene (reference sequence). CDR3 amino acids: CANSPRTAPTHEQYF. The CDR3 DNA reads as TGTGCCAACAGCCCTAGGACAGCCCCCACCCACGAGCAGTACTTC.

In regard to this clonotype: It is likely a read error, because the conserved phenylalanine at the end of the CDR3 is missing. The chain uses TRBV4-3 and TRBJ2-7; D may correspond to TRBD1 or TRBD2 (5 bases each). From germline, CDR1 is LGHNA and CDR2 YSLEER. The length of the CDR3 is 13 residues. CDR3 region: CASCHDRGEQQYY. In DNA, the CDR3 is TGCGCCAGCTGCCACGACAGAGGGGAGCAGCAGTACTAC.

This clonotype was picked up many times. One end of the junction does not line up with germline, which may come from a read error. The J gene is TRBJ1-1, the V gene TRBV12-3 or TRBV12-4; no reliable D call. This CDR3 has 12 amino acids. In DNA, the CDR3 is TGTGCCAGCAGTCCCCTCTGGACTGAGGCTCTCTTT. This translates into CASSPLWTEALF.

This clonotype was detected ten times or more. V is TRBV6-1 and J is TRBJ2-3; D is unclear. The CDR3 contains 15 residues. V was trimmed by 1 base and J by 4 bases, leaving 12 bases between them. Germline-derived CDR1 and CDR2 are MNHNS and SASEGT. Written as DNA, the CDR3 is TGTGCCAGCAGTGAAGGTAGCTGGCCCGCAGATACGCAGTATTTT. Translated: CASSEGSWPADTQYF.

This clonotype is termed medium-sized (0.01 to 0.1%). The gene calls are TRBV4-3 and TRBJ1-1; D call uncertain. Germline V gene data show CDR1 as LGHNA and CDR2 as YSLEER. The V end was cut by 0 bases, the J end by 1 base, with 6 bases between. CDR3 length equals 14 residues. CDR3 in amino acids: CASSQDTKNTEAFF. In nucleotides, the CDR3 is TGCGCCAGCAGCCAAGATACTAAGAACACTGAAGCTTTCTTT.

In the case of this clonotype: One junction end disagrees with the germline gene, perhaps due to a read error. The chain is built from TRBV6-6 and TRBJ1-1; D gene uncertain. CDR3 length equals 14 residues. Looked up from germline, CDR1 is MNHNY and CDR2 is SVGAGI (reference sequence). The DNA for the CDR3 is TGTGCCAGCAATTATTTTTCAGGTAACACTGAAGCTTCCTTT. Its translation is CASNYFSGNTEASF.

Comment on this clonotype: Its ends do not fully match the called genes, so a read error is possible. The V gene is TRBV11-2, the J gene TRBJ2-3, with D possibly being TRBD2 (6 bases). Germline loops: CDR1 SGHAT, CDR2 FQNNGV. This CDR3 region has 16 residues. The CDR3 here is CASSLQTGVGTDTQYF. CDR3 bases: TGTGCAAGCAGCTTACAAACGGGAGTCGGCACAGATACGCAGTATTTT. Full variable domain (remainder filled in from reference TRBV11-2 and TRBJ2-3): EAGVAQSPRYKIIEKRQSVAFWCNPISGHATLYWYQQILGQGPKLLIQFQNNGVVDDSQLPKDRFSAERLKGVDSTLKIQPAKLEDSAVYLCASSLQTGVGTDTQYFGPGTRLTVL.

Ten or more counts support this clonotype. The chain has TRBV10-3 and TRBJ2-1, with D hard to call. The length of the CDR3 is 14 residues. In germline, CDR1 is ENHRY, CDR2 SYGVKD. Trimming pared 8 bases from V and 3 bases from J, leaving 14 bases between. This chain's CDR3 is CAISQALGYNEQFF. For the CDR3, the DNA is TGTGCCATCTCCCAGGCCCTTGGCTACAATGAGCAGTTCTTC.

On this clonotype: An end of the junction differs from the germline gene, which may be a read error. J is TRBJ2-3 and V is TRBV29-1, with D perhaps matching TRBD1 or TRBD2 (5 bases each). The CDR3 loop spans 13 amino acids. Germline lookup yields CDR1 SQVTM and CDR2 ANQGSEA. This chain's CDR3 is CSVRDLRTGTQYF. CDR3 bases: TGCAGCGTTCGGGACCTCCGCACAGGTACGCAGTATTTC.

Comment on this clonotype: The junction differs from germline at one of its ends, possibly a read error. The gene calls are TRBV5-4 and TRBJ2-7; TRBD2 aligns across 9 bases. The germline CDR1 and CDR2 sequences are SGHNT and YYREEE (reference sequence). The length of the CDR3 is 15 residues. The CDR3 loop reads CASSSTSGLTYEQCF. The CDR3 bases are TGTGCCAGCAGCTCTACTAGCGGGCTTACCTACGAGCAATGCTTC.

Comment on this clonotype: The junction does not match germline at one end; this may be a read error. The chain combines TRBV6-1 with TRBJ2-7; the D is unclear. Germline values: CDR1 MNHNS, CDR2 SASEGT. CDR3 size: 11 residues. CDR3 amino acids: CANSVGYEQYF. The CDR3 nucleotides are TGTGCCAACAGTGTCGGGTACGAGCAGTACTTC.

The count of this clonotype is one. This chain uses TRBV29-1 with TRBJ1-2; the match to TRBD1 covers 10 bases. With 6 bases clipped from V and 13 bases from J, the junction kept 11 bases outside the gene matches. The CDR3 totals 12 residues. Germline CDR1 and CDR2: SQVTM and ANQGSEA. The CDR3 nucleotides read TGCAGCGTAAGGACAGGGGGAGATCTCTGCACCTTC. Amino acid sequence: CSVRTGGDLCTF.

The chain carries TRBV28 and TRBJ2-3, with D unclear. Judging by the DNA end, TRBJ1-5 fits better; the J call may be wrong. CDR3 size: 15 residues. The V gene's germline CDR1 is MDHEN and CDR2 SYDVKM. The CDR3 DNA follows: TGTGCCAGCAGTTTCCTAGCGGGTTACACAGATATGCAGCATTTT. Its protein is CASSFLAGYTDMQHF.

Only one count was recorded for this clonotype. Given a much more abundant clone one base away, this may be a read error. The chain uses TRBV5-1 and TRBJ1-1; tentatively, D is TRBD1 (5 bases). The CDR3 covers 16 residues. CDR1 is SGHRS, CDR2 YFSETQ, per germline. The CDR3 nucleotides are TGCACCAGCAGCTCGGCCGGGACGGCAATAAACACTGAAGCTTTCTTT. This codes for CTSSSAGTAINTEAFF.